Each of the 9 T cell receptor beta chains below was sequenced from the same sample in a study of response to subunit inactivated influenza vaccine listed by TCRdb under 2018. Receptor amplification or capture employed RT-PCR. Sequencing was performed on an Illumina HiSeq 2500. TCRdb cleaned the public reads at Q25 with fastp, built clones with MiXCR and kept in-frame beta chains. Rows matching on CDR3 protein sequence are summarized as one entry with the most common DNA and genes. The sample table contains around 520,000 distinct CDR3 sequences; only one count was recorded for roughly 27% of them. The ten most abundant clones make up over 1.5% of the sample. Sequenced here: CD4+ T cells sorted from PBMCs, sampled roughly 5 days after vaccination. Source of these receptors: a man aged 45-65 years who received an inactivated influenza vaccine. Donor details come from another sample of the same person, matched by shared clones.

The rearrangement joins TRBV20-1 to TRBJ2-2; the match to TRBD1 covers 10 bases. The V and J ends lost 3 bases and 6 bases, in that order; junction bases with no gene match: 10. Germline CDR1 is DFQATT and CDR2 is SNEGSKA (reference sequence). There are 16 residues in the CDR3. The chain's CDR3 is CSARGRDRGTAGELFF. The CDR3 DNA reads TGCAGTGCTAGGGGCCGGGACAGGGGAACGGCCGGGGAGCTGTTTTTT.

This clonotype was seen a handful of times. J is TRBJ2-7 and V is TRBV12-3 or TRBV12-4; D unresolved. With 5 bases removed from V and 2 bases from J, the gap between germline ends came to 10 bases. CDR3 size: 13 residues. CDR3 nucleotide sequence: TGTGCCAGCAGTCCTTCGCACGCCTACGAGCAGTACTTC. Residues: CASSPSHAYEQYF.

V is TRBV4-3 and J is TRBJ2-7; TRBD1 aligns across 7 bases. The V gene end was trimmed by 1 base and the J gene end by 8 bases; junction bases not matched to a gene: 8. The CDR3 length is 14 residues. The germline V gene encodes CDR1 LGHNA and CDR2 YSLEER. This CDR3 is CASSQVGGQSQQYF. Here the CDR3 DNA reads TGCGCCAGCAGCCAAGTAGGGGGCCAGTCCCAGCAGTACTTC.

This rearrangement joins TRBV4-2 to TRBJ2-1; no clear D gene. Germline CDR1 LGHNA, CDR2 YNFKEQ. V gave up 0 bases and J gave up 0 bases, with 9 bases separating them. The CDR3 runs 16 residues. The CDR3 sequence: CASSQDPLSSYNEQFF. In nucleotides, the CDR3 is TGTGCCAGCAGCCAAGATCCCCTTAGCTCCTACAATGAGCAGTTCTTC.

The table lists this clonotype with a few counts. The rearrangement joins TRBV5-6 to TRBJ2-1, with a possible D match to TRBD2 (6 bases). The length of the CDR3 is 17 residues. V lost 2 bases, J lost 0 bases, and 15 bases lay in between. Germline assignment: CDR1 SGHDT and CDR2 YYEEEE. For the CDR3, the DNA is TGTGCCAGCAGCTTTGGGACTGCTCAGAGCTCCTACAATGAGCAGTTCTTC. It is translated as CASSFGTAQSSYNEQFF.

This clonotype was detected only a few times. The CDR3 bases are TGTGCCAGCAGTTCATCAGGGCCTAGCGGGAGGGCGTGGAATGAGCAGTTCTTC. This encodes CASSSSGPSGRAWNEQFF. The chain uses TRBV6-2 or TRBV6-3 and TRBJ2-1; 12 bases match TRBD2. Germline V lookup: CDR1 MNHEY, CDR2 SVGEGT. V shed 4 bases and J 7 bases; nucleotides not matched to a gene: 14. The CDR3 spans 18 residues.

Only a few counts were recorded for this clonotype. The CDR3 protein is CASSASGLNVKRIQYF. CDR3 in DNA: TGTGCCAGCAGTGCTAGCGGCCTGAACGTTAAAAGAATTCAGTACTTC. The chain links TRBV25-1 to TRBJ2-4; TRBD2 matches at 7 bases. This CDR3 has 16 residues. The germline V gene has CDR1 MGHDK and CDR2 SYGVNS. The junction had 16 bases not matched to a gene; V was cut back by 4 bases and J by 10 bases.

V gene TRBV14 combines with J gene TRBJ2-7; D is unresolved. The germline V and J ends were trimmed by 1 base and 6 bases, with 7 bases remaining between them. CDR1 and CDR2 from the germline V gene are SGHDN and FVKESK. The CDR3 is made up of 12 amino acids. The CDR3 sequence is CASSQVPVEQYF. The CDR3 coding sequence is TGTGCCAGCAGCCAAGTCCCCGTCGAGCAGTACTTC.

The chain uses TRBV3-1 and TRBJ2-5, with D tentatively TRBD2 (5 bases). Germline assignment: CDR1 LGHDT and CDR2 YNNKEL (reference sequence). Trimming took 0 bases from V and 5 from J, leaving 16 bases between them. CDR3 size: 16 residues. CDR3 DNA sequence: TGTGCCAGCAGCCAAGAACGGGGAAATCTTTGGGAGACCCAGTACTTC. Its translation: CASSQERGNLWETQYF.